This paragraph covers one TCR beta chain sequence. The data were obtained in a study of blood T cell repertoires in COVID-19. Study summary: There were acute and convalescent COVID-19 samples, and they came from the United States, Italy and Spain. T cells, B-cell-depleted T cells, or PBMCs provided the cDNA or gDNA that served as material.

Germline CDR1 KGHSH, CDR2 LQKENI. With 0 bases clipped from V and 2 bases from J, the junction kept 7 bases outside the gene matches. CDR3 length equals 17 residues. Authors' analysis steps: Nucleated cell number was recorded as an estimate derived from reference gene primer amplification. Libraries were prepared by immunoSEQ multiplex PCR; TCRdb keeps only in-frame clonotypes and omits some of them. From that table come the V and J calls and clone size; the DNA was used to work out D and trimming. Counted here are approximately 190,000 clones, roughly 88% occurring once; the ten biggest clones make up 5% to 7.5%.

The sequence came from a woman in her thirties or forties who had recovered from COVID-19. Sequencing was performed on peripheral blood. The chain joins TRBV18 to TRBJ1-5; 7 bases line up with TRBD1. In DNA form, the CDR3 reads TGTGCCAGCTCACCACCCGGCAGGGGGATTGGCAATCAGCCCCAGCATTTT. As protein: CASSPPGRGIGNQPQHF.